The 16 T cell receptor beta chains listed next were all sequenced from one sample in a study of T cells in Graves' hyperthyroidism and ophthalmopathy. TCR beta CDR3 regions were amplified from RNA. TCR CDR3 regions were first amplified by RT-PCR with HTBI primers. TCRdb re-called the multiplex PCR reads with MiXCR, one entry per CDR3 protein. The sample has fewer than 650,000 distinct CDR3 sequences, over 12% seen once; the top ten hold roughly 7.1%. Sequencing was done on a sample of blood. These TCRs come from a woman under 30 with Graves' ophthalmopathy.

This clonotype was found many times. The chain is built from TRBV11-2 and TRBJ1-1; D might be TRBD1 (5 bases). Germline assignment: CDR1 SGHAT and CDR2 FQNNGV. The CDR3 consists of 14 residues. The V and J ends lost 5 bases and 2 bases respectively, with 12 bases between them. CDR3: CASSPHTGNTEAFF. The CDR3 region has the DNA TGTGCCAGCAGCCCCCATACAGGCAACACTGAAGCTTTCTTT.

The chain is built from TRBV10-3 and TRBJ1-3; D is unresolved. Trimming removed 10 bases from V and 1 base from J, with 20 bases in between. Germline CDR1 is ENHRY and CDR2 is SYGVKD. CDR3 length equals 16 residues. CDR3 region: CATRAAPDLSGNTIYF. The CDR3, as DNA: TGTGCCACGCGAGCGGCCCCCGATTTGTCTGGAAACACCATATATTTT.

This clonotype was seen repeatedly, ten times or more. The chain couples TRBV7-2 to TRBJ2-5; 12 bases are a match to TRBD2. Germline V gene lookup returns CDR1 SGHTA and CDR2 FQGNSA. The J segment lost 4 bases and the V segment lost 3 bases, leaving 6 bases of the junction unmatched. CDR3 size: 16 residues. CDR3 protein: CASSLALAGGPETQYF. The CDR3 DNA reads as TGTGCCAGCAGCTTGGCGCTAGCGGGAGGGCCAGAGACCCAGTACTTC.

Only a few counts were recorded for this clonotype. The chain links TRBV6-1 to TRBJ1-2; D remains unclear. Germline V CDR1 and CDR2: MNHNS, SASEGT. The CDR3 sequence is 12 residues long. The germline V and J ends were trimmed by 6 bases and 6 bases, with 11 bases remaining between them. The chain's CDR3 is CASSPRPDGYTF. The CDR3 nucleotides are TGTGCCAGCAGCCCCCGCCCTGATGGCTACACCTTC.

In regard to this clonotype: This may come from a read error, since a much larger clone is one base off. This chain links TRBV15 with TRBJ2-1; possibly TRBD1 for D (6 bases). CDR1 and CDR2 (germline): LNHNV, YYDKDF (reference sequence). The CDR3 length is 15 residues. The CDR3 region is CVTSREQGPYNEQFF. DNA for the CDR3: TGTGTCACCAGCAGAGAACAGGGTCCGTACAATGAGCAGTTCTTC.

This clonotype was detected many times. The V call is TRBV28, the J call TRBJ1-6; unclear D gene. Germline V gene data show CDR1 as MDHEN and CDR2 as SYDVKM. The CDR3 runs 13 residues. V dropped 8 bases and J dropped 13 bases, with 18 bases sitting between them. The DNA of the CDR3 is TGTGCCAGCTGGCCCCGGGGAGAACTGCCCCTCCACTTT. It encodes CASWPRGELPLHF.

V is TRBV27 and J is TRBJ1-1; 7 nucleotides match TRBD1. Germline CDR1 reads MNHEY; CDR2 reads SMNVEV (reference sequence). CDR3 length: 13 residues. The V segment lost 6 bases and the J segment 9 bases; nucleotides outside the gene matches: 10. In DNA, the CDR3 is TGTGCCAGCAGATCCACAGGGGCGGTGAAAGCTTTCTTT. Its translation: CASRSTGAVKAFF.

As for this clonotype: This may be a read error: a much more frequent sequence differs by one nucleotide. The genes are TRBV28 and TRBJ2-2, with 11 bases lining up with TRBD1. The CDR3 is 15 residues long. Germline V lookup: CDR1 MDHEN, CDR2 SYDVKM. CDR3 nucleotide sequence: TGTGCCAGCAGCACGGGACAGGGGGAGATCGGGGATCTGTTTTTT. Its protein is CASSTGQGEIGDLFF.

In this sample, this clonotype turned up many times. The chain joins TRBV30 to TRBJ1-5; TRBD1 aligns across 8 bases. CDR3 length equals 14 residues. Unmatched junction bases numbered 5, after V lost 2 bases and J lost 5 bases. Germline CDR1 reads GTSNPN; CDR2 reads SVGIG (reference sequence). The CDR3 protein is CAWSKTQGDQPQHF. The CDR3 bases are TGTGCCTGGAGTAAGACACAGGGGGATCAGCCCCAGCATTTT.

DNA for the CDR3: TGTGCCAGCAGTTACTCGTTCCGTACTGAAGCTTTCTTT. Its protein product is CASSYSFRTEAFF. This rearrangement joins TRBV6-6 to TRBJ1-1, with no clear D. The CDR3 sequence is 13 residues long. Germline values: CDR1 MNHNY, CDR2 SVGAGI (reference sequence). The V and J ends lost 0 bases and 5 bases respectively, with 7 bases between them.

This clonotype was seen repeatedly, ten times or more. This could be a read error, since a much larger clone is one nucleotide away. For the CDR3, the DNA is TGTGCCAGCAGCTTAGCGGACCACGAGCAGTACTTC. This sequence encodes CASSLADHEQYF. The chain employs TRBV7-9 and TRBJ2-7; D call uncertain. Germline CDR1 SEHNR, CDR2 FQNEAQ (reference sequence). There are 12 residues in the CDR3. The V end lost 0 bases, the J end lost 5 bases, and 5 bases lay between the germline ends.

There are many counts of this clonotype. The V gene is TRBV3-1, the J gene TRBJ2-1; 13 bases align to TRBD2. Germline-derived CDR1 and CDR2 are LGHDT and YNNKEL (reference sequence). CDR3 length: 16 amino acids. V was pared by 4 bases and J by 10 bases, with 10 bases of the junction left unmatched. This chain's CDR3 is CASSPQPGLAGREQFF. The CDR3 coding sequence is TGTGCCAGCAGCCCCCAACCGGGACTAGCGGGACGGGAGCAGTTCTTC.

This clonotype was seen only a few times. Here the CDR3 reads CASSPLAGNTDTQYF. CDR3 nucleotide sequence: TGTGCCAGCAGTCCCCTAGCGGGAAACACAGATACGCAGTATTTT. The chain links TRBV28 to TRBJ2-3, with TRBD2 matching 9 bases. Germline V CDR1 and CDR2: MDHEN, SYDVKM. Trimming at V came to 5 bases and at J to 2 bases, leaving 5 bases not matched to a gene. The CDR3 has 15 amino acids. The full variable domain, completed using reference TRBV28 and TRBJ2-3, is DVKVTQSSRYLVKRTGEKVFLECVQDMDHENMFWYRQDPGLGLRLIYFSYDVKMKEKGDIPEGYSVSREKKERFSLILESASTNQTSMYLCASSPLAGNTDTQYFGPGTRLTVL.

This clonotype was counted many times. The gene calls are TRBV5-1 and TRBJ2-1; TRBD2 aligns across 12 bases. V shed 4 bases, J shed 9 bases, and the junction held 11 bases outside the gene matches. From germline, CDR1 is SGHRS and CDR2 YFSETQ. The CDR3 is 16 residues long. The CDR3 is CASSPLAGGPSGEQFF. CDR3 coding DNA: TGCGCCAGCAGCCCGCTAGCGGGAGGGCCTTCCGGTGAGCAGTTCTTC.

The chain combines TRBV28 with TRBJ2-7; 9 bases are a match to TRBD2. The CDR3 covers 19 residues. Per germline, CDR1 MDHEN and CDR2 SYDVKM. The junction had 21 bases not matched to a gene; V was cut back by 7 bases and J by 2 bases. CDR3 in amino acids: CASTPVGLAGPPETYEQYF. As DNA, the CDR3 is TGTGCCAGCACCCCCGTGGGGCTAGCGGGACCCCCTGAAACCTACGAGCAGTACTTC.

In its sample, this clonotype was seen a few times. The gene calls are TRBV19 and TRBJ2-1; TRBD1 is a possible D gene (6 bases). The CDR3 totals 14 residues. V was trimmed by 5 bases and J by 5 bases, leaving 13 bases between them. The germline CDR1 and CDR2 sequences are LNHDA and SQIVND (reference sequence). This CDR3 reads CASSPRTDNNEQFF. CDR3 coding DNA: TGTGCCAGTAGTCCCCGGACAGATAACAATGAGCAGTTCTTC.